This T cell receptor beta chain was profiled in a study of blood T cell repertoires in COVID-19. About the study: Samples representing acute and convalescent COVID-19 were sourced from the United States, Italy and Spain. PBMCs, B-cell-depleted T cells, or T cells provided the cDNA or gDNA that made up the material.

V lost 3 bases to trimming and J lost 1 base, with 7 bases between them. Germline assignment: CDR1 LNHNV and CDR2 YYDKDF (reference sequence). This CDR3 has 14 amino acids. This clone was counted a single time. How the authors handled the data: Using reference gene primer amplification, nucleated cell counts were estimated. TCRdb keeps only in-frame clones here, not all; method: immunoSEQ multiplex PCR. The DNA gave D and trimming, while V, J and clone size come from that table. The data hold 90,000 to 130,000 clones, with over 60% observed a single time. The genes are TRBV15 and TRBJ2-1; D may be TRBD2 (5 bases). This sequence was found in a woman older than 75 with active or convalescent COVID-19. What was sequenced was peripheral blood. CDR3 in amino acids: CATSSRGSYNEQFF. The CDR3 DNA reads TGTGCCACCAGCAGTCGGGGTTCCTACAATGAGCAGTTCTTC.